Listed here are 27 T cell receptor beta chains from one sample, sequenced in a study of CD8+ T cells in alopecia areata. The treatment was: oral pan-JAK inhibitor, 5-10 mg twice daily. Sequencing relied on a cDNA template that was reverse transcribed from extracted RNA. Clones were read by immunoSEQ multiplex PCR, and TCRdb kept only the in-frame ones, dropping some. Of hundreds of thousands of clones detected, about three fifths appear once; the ten largest clones hold 0.93%. The sequenced sample was CD4+ T cells sorted from blood, obtained around week 53, from a patient treated with tofacitinib. The receptors originated from a human donor with alopecia areata.

The chain has TRBV18 and TRBJ2-2; a possible D gene is TRBD2 (5 bases). The V end lost 2 bases, the J end lost 7 bases, and 8 bases lay between the germline ends. Germline V gene lookup returns CDR1 KGHSH and CDR2 LQKENI. The CDR3 is made up of 13 amino acids. Here the CDR3 reads CASSPSRDGELFF. The CDR3 DNA sequence: TGTGCCAGCTCACCAAGTCGGGACGGGGAGCTGTTTTTT.

This clone was picked up a small number of times. The V gene is TRBV5-6, the J gene TRBJ2-3; D unresolved. Deletions cut 0 bases from V and 6 bases from J, with 11 bases between. The germline CDR1 and CDR2 sequences are SGHDT and YYEEEE. The CDR3 is 14 amino acids. Here the CDR3 DNA reads TGTGCCAGCAGCTTGGGACGGCTTGGGGATACGCAGTATTTT. Translation gives CASSLGRLGDTQYF.

V usage is TRBV2 and J usage is TRBJ1-2; D is unclear. Trimming shortened V by 1 base and J by 7 bases, and 7 bases separated the two germline ends. The CDR3 totals 12 residues. Germline V gene data show CDR1 as SNHLY and CDR2 as FYNNEI. As DNA, the CDR3 is TGTGCCAGCAGTGAAGGACTGGCTGGCTACACCTTC. Protein product: CASSEGLAGYTF. Full variable domain (missing parts from reference TRBV2 and TRBJ1-2): EPEVTQTPSHQVTQMGQEVILRCVPISNHLYFYWYRQILGQKVEFLVSFYNNEISEKSEIFDDQFSVERPDGSNFTLKIRSTKLEDSAMYFCASSEGLAGYTFGSGTRLTVV.

The rearrangement uses TRBV29-1 and TRBJ2-1, with no clear D. The V gene's germline CDR1 is SQVTM and CDR2 ANQGSEA. Trimming pared 0 bases from V and 0 bases from J, leaving 9 bases between. This CDR3 is built from 15 residues. Written as DNA, the CDR3 is TGCAGCGTTGAAGATCTCGAGAGCTCCTACAATGAGCAGTTCTTC. Amino acid sequence: CSVEDLESSYNEQFF.

The V call is TRBV11-2, the J call TRBJ2-5, with a tentative D call TRBD1 (6 bases). Deletions cut 0 bases from V and 4 bases from J, with 15 bases between. This CDR3 spans 16 amino acids. Germline V lookup: CDR1 SGHAT, CDR2 FQNNGV. CDR3 protein: CASSLEAPGAGETQYF. In nucleotides, the CDR3 is TGTGCCAGCAGCTTAGAGGCTCCAGGGGCGGGAGAGACCCAGTACTTC.

The CDR3 bases are TGTGCCAGCAGCCAAGTCCAGGGGGGTAATTCACCCCTCCACTTT. Residues: CASSQVQGGNSPLHF. This chain joins TRBV14 and TRBJ1-6; 7 nucleotides align to TRBD1. This CDR3 has 15 amino acids. Germline V gene lookup returns CDR1 SGHDN and CDR2 FVKESK. Germline trimming cut 1 base from V and 6 bases from J; bases unmatched to any gene: 3.

The chain links TRBV27 to TRBJ2-7, with 7 bases identical to TRBD1. The CDR3 consists of 14 residues. V lost 5 bases and J lost 1; bases outside the gene matches: 5. Germline V gives CDR1 MNHEY, CDR2 SMNVEV (reference sequence). The CDR3 region has the DNA TGTGCCAGCAGTCCCCGACAGGGATCCTACGAGCAGTACTTC. Its translation is CASSPRQGSYEQYF.

This chain connects TRBV20-1 to TRBJ1-3, with D unresolved. The CDR3 consists of 11 residues. Germline CDR1 is DFQATT and CDR2 is SNEGSKA (reference sequence). V lost 5 bases and J lost 4, with 6 bases in between. CDR3 in amino acids: CSALGGNTIYF. The CDR3 DNA reads TGCAGTGCTCTCGGGGGAAACACCATATATTTT.

The V and J genes are TRBV9 and TRBJ2-1, with D hard to call. The CDR3 loop spans 14 amino acids. The V end lost 0 bases, the J end lost 0 bases, and 4 bases lay between the germline ends. CDR1 is SGDLS and CDR2 is YYNGEE in the germline V gene. CDR3 in DNA: TGTGCCAGCAGCGTAGGAGCCTCCTACAATGAGCAGTTCTTC. As protein: CASSVGASYNEQFF. Combining the CDR3 with reference TRBV9 and TRBJ2-1 gives the whole variable domain DSGVTQTPKHLITATGQRVTLRCSPRSGDLSVYWYQQSLDQGLQFLIQYYNGEERAKGNILERFSAQQFPDLHSELNLSSLELGDSALYFCASSVGASYNEQFFGPGTRLTVL.

This rearrangement joins TRBV30 to TRBJ2-7; D is possibly TRBD1 (7 bases). This CDR3 comprises 13 residues. Germline lookup yields CDR1 GTSNPN and CDR2 SVGIG (reference sequence). Trimming left V 4 bases short and J 7 bases short, with 17 bases between. The chain's CDR3 is CAWTLQGRREQYF. DNA for the CDR3: TGTGCCTGGACCCTACAGGGGAGGAGGGAGCAGTACTTC.

The J gene is TRBJ2-5, the V gene TRBV9; maybe TRBD1 (6 bases). The CDR3 consists of 14 residues. CDR1 and CDR2 from the germline V gene are SGDLS and YYNGEE. The V end lost 1 base, the J end lost 5 bases, and 12 bases lay between the germline ends. CDR3 in DNA: TGTGCCAGCAGCGTAACAGGGCAGAGGGAGACCCAGTACTTC. It yields the protein CASSVTGQRETQYF.

This chain connects TRBV5-1 to TRBJ1-1; D is ambiguous. Germline CDR1 is SGHRS and CDR2 is YFSETQ. V was cut by 2 bases and J by 0 bases, with 5 bases left in between. The length of the CDR3 is 13 residues. This chain's CDR3 is CASSFQMNTEAFF. The CDR3 coding sequence is TGCGCCAGCAGCTTCCAGATGAACACTGAAGCTTTCTTT.

The chain employs TRBV30 and TRBJ1-2; D gene ambiguous. The germline V and J ends were trimmed by 5 bases and 4 bases, with 17 bases remaining between them. Germline V gives CDR1 GTSNPN, CDR2 SVGIG (reference sequence). The CDR3 loop spans 14 amino acids. Here the CDR3 DNA reads TGTGCCTGGGCTCGGACGGGCCTCAGCTATGGCTACACCTTC. This sequence encodes CAWARTGLSYGYTF.

This clone was counted once. The chain couples TRBV5-1 to TRBJ2-7; D is unclear. Germline-derived CDR1 and CDR2 are SGHRS and YFSETQ. The CDR3 sequence is 13 residues long. V was pared by 0 bases and J by 5 bases, with 9 bases between. The DNA of the CDR3 is TGCGCCAGCAGCTTGGGACTCCCCCACGAGCAGTACTTC. Amino acids: CASSLGLPHEQYF.

In this sample, this clone turned up a few times. This rearrangement joins TRBV2 to TRBJ2-3; D is undetermined. This CDR3 has 13 amino acids. V shed 8 bases and J shed 0 bases, with 9 bases lying between them. Germline loops: CDR1 SNHLY, CDR2 FYNNEI. The CDR3 loop is CASRGASTDTQYF. The CDR3 DNA reads TGTGCCAGCCGCGGCGCTAGCACAGATACGCAGTATTTT.

This clone showed up just a few times. The chain uses TRBV9 and TRBJ1-2; the D is unclear. Looked up from germline, CDR1 is SGDLS and CDR2 is YYNGEE. Trimming removed 0 bases at V and 1 base at J, with 4 bases between. This CDR3 comprises 13 residues. The chain's CDR3 is CASSVDSNYGYTF. The DNA for the CDR3 is TGTGCCAGCAGCGTAGACAGTAACTATGGCTACACCTTC. Looking up the rest from reference TRBV9 and TRBJ1-2 gives the full variable domain: DSGVTQTPKHLITATGQRVTLRCSPRSGDLSVYWYQQSLDQGLQFLIQYYNGEERAKGNILERFSAQQFPDLHSELNLSSLELGDSALYFCASSVDSNYGYTFGSGTRLTVV.

This clone is a singleton in its sample. The germline gene is not matched at one end of the junction; a read error may be the cause. J is TRBJ1-6 and V is TRBV14; no clear D. The germline V gene encodes CDR1 SGHDN and CDR2 FVKESK. This CDR3 is 17 amino acids long. CDR3 nucleotides: TGTGCCAGCGGCCAAGATTCTCGTAACTCCTATAATTCACCCCTCCACTTT. Amino acids: CASGQDSRNSYNSPLHF.

The chain couples TRBV18 to TRBJ2-5; 7 bases are a match to TRBD2. Germline trimming cut 3 bases from V and 2 bases from J; bases unmatched to any gene: 3. The CDR3 has 14 residues. CDR1 KGHSH and CDR2 LQKENI come from the germline V gene. The chain's CDR3 is CASSPTRGQETQYF. The DNA for the CDR3 is TGTGCCAGCTCACCGACGCGGGGGCAAGAGACCCAGTACTTC.

This clone is a singleton in its sample. The chain employs TRBV5-1 and TRBJ2-7; the match to TRBD1 covers 7 bases. CDR1 SGHRS and CDR2 YFSETQ come from the germline V gene. This CDR3 spans 13 amino acids. The V and J ends lost 4 bases and 2 bases, in that order; junction bases with no gene match: 3. CDR3 in amino acids: CASSPQGAYEQYF. CDR3 bases: TGCGCCAGCAGCCCGCAGGGGGCCTACGAGCAGTACTTC.

The chain employs TRBV21-1 and TRBJ1-6. TRBV21-1 is termed a pseudogene. The length of the CDR3 is 14 residues. The CDR3 coding sequence is TGTGCCAGCAGCAATGACCAGCCGTATTCACCCCTCCACTTT. Translated: CASSNDQPYSPLHF.

The chain recombines TRBV5-1 with TRBJ2-6; D not resolved. Germline V gene sequence: CDR1 SGHRS, CDR2 YFSETQ. The CDR3 runs to 16 residues. V lost 0 bases and J 0 bases, leaving 7 bases between the germline ends. The CDR3 spells CASSLAGRSGANVLTF. In nucleotides, the CDR3 is TGCGCCAGCAGCTTGGCTGGACGCTCTGGGGCCAACGTCCTGACTTTC.

This sequence joins TRBV30 and TRBJ1-1; D is undetermined. The CDR3 runs to 15 residues. V was pared by 0 bases and J by 0 bases, with 11 bases between. The germline gives CDR1 GTSNPN, CDR2 SVGIG (reference sequence). The CDR3 loop reads CAWSVLGRLNTEAFF. In nucleotides, the CDR3 is TGTGCCTGGAGTGTCTTAGGGCGACTGAACACTGAAGCTTTCTTT.

In its sample, this clone is medium-sized. The chain uses TRBV6-6 and TRBJ1-4; the match to TRBD1 covers 7 bases. The CDR3 length is 15 residues. With 0 bases clipped from V and 8 bases from J, the junction kept 6 bases outside the gene matches. The germline V gene encodes CDR1 MNHNY and CDR2 SVGAGI (reference sequence). The CDR3 sequence is CASSYSQGLDEKLFF. The CDR3 region has the DNA TGTGCCAGCAGTTACTCACAGGGGTTAGACGAAAAACTGTTTTTT.

Details on this clone: This sample includes further DNA sequences coding for the same CDR3. This chain uses TRBV5-6 with TRBJ2-5, with D uncertain. Trimming left V 2 bases short and J 2 bases short, with 1 base between. CDR3 size: 11 residues. Germline V gene sequence: CDR1 SGHDT, CDR2 YYEEEE. Here the CDR3 reads CASSFQETQYF. CDR3 sequence (DNA): TGTGCCAGCAGCTTTCAAGAGACCCAGTACTTC.

This chain connects TRBV4-1 to TRBJ1-2; D not resolved. The CDR3 runs 14 residues. Between the trimmed V and J ends, which lost 1 base and 4 bases, there was a span of 10 bases. Germline assignment: CDR1 MGHRA and CDR2 YSYEKL. CDR3 protein: CASSQVPGIYGYTF. In DNA, the CDR3 is TGCGCCAGCAGCCAAGTACCGGGGATCTATGGCTACACCTTC.

The rearrangement uses TRBV4-3 and TRBJ2-2, with D perhaps matching TRBD1 (6 bases). The CDR3 has 15 residues. Germline CDR1 reads LGHNA; CDR2 reads YSLEER. Trimming shortened V by 3 bases and J by 0 bases, and 8 bases separated the two germline ends. The CDR3, as DNA: TGCGCCAGCAGCCAGGGGGCTACGAACACCGGGGAGCTGTTTTTT. It encodes CASSQGATNTGELFF.

Points on this clone: One junction end disagrees with the germline gene, perhaps due to a read error. The V gene is TRBV5-1, the J gene TRBJ2-1; perhaps TRBD2 as D (5 bases). The CDR3 has 12 amino acids. CDR1 SGHRS and CDR2 YFSETQ come from the germline V gene. The CDR3 here is CASSPEAVPLVF. CDR3 bases: TGCGCCAGCAGCCCGGAGGCCGTGCCTCTGGTCTTC.